These 12 T cell receptor beta chains originate from one sample sequenced in a study of Ad26.COV2.S vaccination and SARS-CoV-2 variants. Method: immunoSEQ multiplex PCR; TCRdb's copy keeps in-frame clones and lacks some. The sample lists about 350,000 clones; roughly nine tenths were seen once. Specified treatment: some 20 received Ad26.COV2.S at low or high dose, single or two shots; 5 received placebo; per-sample allocation not given. Sample collection was performed on day 63 after the first vaccine or placebo injection. The source material was peripheral blood, sampled in a trial of Ad26.COV2.S vaccine versus placebo. These receptors all come from a person aged 18 to 65 who received the Ad26.COV2.S COVID-19 vaccine or a placebo.

This rearrangement joins TRBV6-2 or TRBV6-3 to TRBJ1-3; the D is unclear. Germline values: CDR1 MNHEY, CDR2 SVGEGT. The CDR3 sequence is 15 residues long. Deletions cut 5 bases from V and 0 bases from J, with 11 bases between. The CDR3 protein is CASSRATFSGNTIYF. Here the CDR3 DNA reads TGTGCCAGCAGTCGGGCCACTTTCTCTGGAAACACCATATATTTT.

The genes are TRBV9 and TRBJ1-1; 7 bases align to TRBD1. Looked up from germline, CDR1 is SGDLS and CDR2 is YYNGEE. This CDR3 is built from 15 residues. The V segment lost 6 bases and the J segment 1 base; nucleotides outside the gene matches: 9. In DNA form, the CDR3 reads TGTGCCAGCACCCCTACTGGGACAGCGAACACTGAAGCTTTCTTT. Residues: CASTPTGTANTEAFF.

The rearrangement uses TRBV30 and TRBJ1-6; 7 bases agree with TRBD1. CDR3 length: 13 amino acids. V shed 5 bases, J shed 7 bases, and the junction held 5 bases outside the gene matches. Germline lookup yields CDR1 GTSNPN and CDR2 SVGIG (reference sequence). This CDR3 reads CAWGGQTNSPLHF. CDR3 sequence (DNA): TGTGCCTGGGGGGGACAGACCAATTCACCCCTCCACTTT. Based on the CDR3 plus reference TRBV30 and TRBJ1-6, the full variable domain is SQTIHQWPATLVQPVGSPLSLECTVEGTSNPNLYWYRQAAGRGLQLLFYSVGIGQISSEVPQNLSASRPQDRQFILSSKKLLLSDSGFYLCAWGGQTNSPLHFGNGTRLTVT.

CDR3 in DNA: TGTGCCAGCACAGATCCTGGACGGGCAGGGGGCGGTGGCTACACCTTC. Amino acid sequence: CASTDPGRAGGGGYTF. The J gene is TRBJ1-2, the V gene TRBV28; 8 positions agree with TRBD1. The trim removed 7 bases at V and 7 bases at J, leaving 17 bases unmatched. The germline gives CDR1 MDHEN, CDR2 SYDVKM. The CDR3 runs 16 residues.

V usage is TRBV4-2 and J usage is TRBJ2-3; TRBD2 agrees at 8 bases. Germline CDR1 LGHNA, CDR2 YNFKEQ. This CDR3 has 15 residues. V lost 9 bases and J lost 4; bases outside the gene matches: 12. The CDR3 protein is CASTTGGVEPDTQYF. In DNA form, the CDR3 reads TGTGCCAGTACTACCGGGGGGGTCGAGCCAGATACGCAGTATTTT.

The gene calls are TRBV29-1 and TRBJ2-7, with 10 bases fitting TRBD2. The CDR3 consists of 16 residues. The V and J ends lost 6 bases and 2 bases, in that order; junction bases with no gene match: 13. Looked up from germline, CDR1 is SQVTM and CDR2 is ANQGSEA. The CDR3: CSVFLAGGLPTYEQYF. As DNA, the CDR3 is TGCAGCGTCTTTTTAGCGGGAGGCCTTCCCACCTACGAGCAGTACTTC.

The chain has TRBV18 and TRBJ1-6, with D possibly TRBD1 on 6 matching bases. The CDR3 contains 15 residues. CDR1 and CDR2 from the germline V gene are KGHSH and LQKENI. The V gene lost 3 bases and the J gene lost 7 bases, with 13 bases spanning the gap. The CDR3 here is CASSPTGTLNSPLHF. The CDR3 nucleotides read TGTGCCAGCTCACCGACCGGGACACTAAATTCACCCCTCCACTTT.

This chain joins TRBV30 and TRBJ1-2; D gene uncertain. Trimming stripped 1 base from V and 4 bases from J, with 10 bases between. The CDR3 totals 13 residues. Per the germline V gene, CDR1 is GTSNPN and CDR2 is SVGIG (reference sequence). The DNA of the CDR3 is TGTGCCTGGAGTGGTGAGAAGCGCTATGGCTACACCTTC. Its translation: CAWSGEKRYGYTF.

This clone has a handful of counts. The rearrangement joins TRBV7-2 to TRBJ2-5, with a weak D call TRBD1 (5 bases). The CDR3 contains 14 residues. V dropped 4 bases and J dropped 3 bases, with 12 bases sitting between them. The V gene's germline CDR1 is SGHTA and CDR2 FQGNSA. CDR3: CASSSRTTKETQYF. The CDR3 DNA reads TGTGCCAGCAGCTCTAGGACAACCAAAGAGACCCAGTACTTC.

The chain has TRBV5-1 and TRBJ1-1, with 8 nucleotides matching TRBD1. Germline CDR1 and CDR2: SGHRS and YFSETQ. The length of the CDR3 is 14 residues. V lost 4 bases, J lost 5 bases, and 7 bases stayed unmatched. CDR3 nucleotide sequence: TGCGCCAGCAGCCCGCAGGGGGCAGGAACTGAAGCTTTCTTT. This gives the protein CASSPQGAGTEAFF.

The V and J genes are TRBV6-4 and TRBJ1-4; a possible D gene is TRBD1 (6 bases). Germline V gives CDR1 MRHNA, CDR2 SNTAGT. V lost 2 bases and J lost 8, with 15 bases in between. This CDR3 is built from 15 residues. CDR3: CASSDTGMIKEKLFF. CDR3 nucleotides: TGTGCCAGCAGTGACACAGGGATGATTAAGGAAAAACTGTTTTTT.

This chain uses TRBV27 with TRBJ2-7, with D hard to call. Germline CDR1 is MNHEY and CDR2 is SMNVEV (reference sequence). With 6 bases removed from V and 0 bases from J, the gap between germline ends came to 15 bases. The CDR3 runs 15 residues. This CDR3 is CASSFDTASSYEQYF. CDR3 DNA sequence: TGTGCCAGCAGCTTCGACACTGCGAGCTCCTACGAGCAGTACTTC.